Sequencing of this TCR beta chain was carried out in a study of blood T cell repertoires in COVID-19. Background on the study: Material from acute and convalescent COVID-19 was sourced from the United States, Italy and Spain.

Germline CDR1 reads ENHRY; CDR2 reads SYGVKD. This CDR3 region has 12 residues. V gave up 4 bases and J gave up 7 bases, with 8 bases separating them. The assay was immunoSEQ multiplex PCR, and TCRdb's table has in-frame clones only and misses some. The sample has approximately 390,000 clones, over 75% seen once. The sequencing sample was made of PBMCs or T cells enriched from blood (not recorded which). This sequence joins TRBV10-3 and TRBJ2-1, with D unresolved. The sequence derives from a woman aged 40-49 years with acute COVID-19. CDR3 DNA: TGTGCCATCAGTGTTTCTGCGAATGAGCAGTTCTTC. Translation gives CAISVSANEQFF.